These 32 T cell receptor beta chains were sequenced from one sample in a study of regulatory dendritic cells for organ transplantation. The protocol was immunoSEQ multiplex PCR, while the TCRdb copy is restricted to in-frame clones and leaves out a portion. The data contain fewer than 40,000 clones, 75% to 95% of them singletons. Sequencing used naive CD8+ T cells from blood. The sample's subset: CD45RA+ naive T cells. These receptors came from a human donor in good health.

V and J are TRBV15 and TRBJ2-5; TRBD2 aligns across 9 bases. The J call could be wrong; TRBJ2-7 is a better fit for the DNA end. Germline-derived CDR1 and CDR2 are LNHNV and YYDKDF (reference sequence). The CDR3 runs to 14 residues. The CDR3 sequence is CATSRRTSDYEQYF. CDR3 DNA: TGTGCCACCAGCAGACGGACTAGCGACTACGAGCAGTACTTC.

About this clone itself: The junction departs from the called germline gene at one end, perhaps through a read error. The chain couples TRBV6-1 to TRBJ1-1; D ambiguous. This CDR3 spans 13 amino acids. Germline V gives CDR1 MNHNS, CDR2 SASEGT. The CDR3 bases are TGTGCCAGCAGGGAAGAGCCTTTCCTTGAAGCTTTCTTT. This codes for CASREEPFLEAFF.

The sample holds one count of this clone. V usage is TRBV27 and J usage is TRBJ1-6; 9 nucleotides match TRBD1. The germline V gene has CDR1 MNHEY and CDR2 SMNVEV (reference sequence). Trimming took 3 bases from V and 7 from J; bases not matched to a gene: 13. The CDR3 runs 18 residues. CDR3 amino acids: CASSFSYRGPSINSPLHF. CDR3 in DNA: TGTGCCAGCAGTTTCTCCTACAGGGGGCCGTCGATAAATTCACCCCTCCACTTT.

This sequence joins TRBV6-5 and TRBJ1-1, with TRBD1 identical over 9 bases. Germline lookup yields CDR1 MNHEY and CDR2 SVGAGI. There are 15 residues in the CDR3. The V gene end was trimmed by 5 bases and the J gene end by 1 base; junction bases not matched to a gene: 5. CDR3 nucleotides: TGTGCCAGCAGTACCCGGACAGGGGCGAACACTGAAGCTTTCTTT. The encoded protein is CASSTRTGANTEAFF.

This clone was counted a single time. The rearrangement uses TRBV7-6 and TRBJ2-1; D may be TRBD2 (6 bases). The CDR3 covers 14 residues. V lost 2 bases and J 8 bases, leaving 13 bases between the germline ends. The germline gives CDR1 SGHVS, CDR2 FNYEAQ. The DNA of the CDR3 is TGTGCCAGCAGCTTAAGGGAGGCCCATTATGAGCAGTTCTTC. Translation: CASSLREAHYEQFF.

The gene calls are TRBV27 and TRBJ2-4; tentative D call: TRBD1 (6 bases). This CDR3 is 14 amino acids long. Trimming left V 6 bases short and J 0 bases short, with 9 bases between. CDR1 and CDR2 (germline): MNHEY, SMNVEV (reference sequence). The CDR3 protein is CASSLQGAKNIQYF. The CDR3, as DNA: TGTGCCAGCAGCCTACAGGGAGCCAAAAACATTCAGTACTTC.

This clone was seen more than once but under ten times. The CDR3 loop reads CASSLPGAYGYTF. The CDR3, as DNA: TGTGCCAGCAGCTTACCAGGGGCGTATGGCTACACCTTC. V is TRBV13 and J is TRBJ1-2; perhaps TRBD1 as D (6 bases). The CDR3 totals 13 residues. The ends were cut back, 2 bases at V and 5 bases at J, with 9 bases in the middle. The germline V gene encodes CDR1 PRHDT and CDR2 FYEKMQ (reference sequence).

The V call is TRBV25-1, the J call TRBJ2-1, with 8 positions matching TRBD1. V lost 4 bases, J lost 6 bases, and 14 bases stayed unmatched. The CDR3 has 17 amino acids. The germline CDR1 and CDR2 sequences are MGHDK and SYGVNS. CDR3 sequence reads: CASSARGKTGAVNEQFF. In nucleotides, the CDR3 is TGTGCCAGCAGTGCAAGGGGGAAGACAGGGGCGGTCAATGAGCAGTTCTTC.

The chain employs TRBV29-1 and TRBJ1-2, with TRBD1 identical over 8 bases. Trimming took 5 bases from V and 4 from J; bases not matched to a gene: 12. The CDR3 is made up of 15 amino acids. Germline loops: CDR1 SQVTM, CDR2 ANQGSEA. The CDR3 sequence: CSVIPEDRDAYGYTF. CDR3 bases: TGCAGCGTTATCCCGGAGGACAGGGACGCCTATGGCTACACCTTC.

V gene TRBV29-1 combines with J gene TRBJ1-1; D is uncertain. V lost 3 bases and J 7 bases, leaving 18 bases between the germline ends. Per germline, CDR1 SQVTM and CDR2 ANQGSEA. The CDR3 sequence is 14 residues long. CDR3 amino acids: CSVEPPEGGGEAFF. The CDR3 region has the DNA TGCAGCGTTGAGCCGCCGGAGGGTGGCGGTGAAGCTTTCTTT.

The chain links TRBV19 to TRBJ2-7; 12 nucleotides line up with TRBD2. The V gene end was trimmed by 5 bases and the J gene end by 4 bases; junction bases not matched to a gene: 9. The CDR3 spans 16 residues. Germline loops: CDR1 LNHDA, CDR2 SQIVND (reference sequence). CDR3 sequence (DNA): TGTGCCAGTAGTTTGACGACTAGCGGGAGTCGGTACGAGCAGTACTTC. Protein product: CASSLTTSGSRYEQYF.

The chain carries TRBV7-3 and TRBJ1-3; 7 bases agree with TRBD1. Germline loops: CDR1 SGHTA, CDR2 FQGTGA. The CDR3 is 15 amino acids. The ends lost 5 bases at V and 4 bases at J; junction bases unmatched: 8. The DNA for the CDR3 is TGTGCCAGCAGCCCGCAACCAGGGGGAGGAAACACCATATATTTT. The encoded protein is CASSPQPGGGNTIYF.

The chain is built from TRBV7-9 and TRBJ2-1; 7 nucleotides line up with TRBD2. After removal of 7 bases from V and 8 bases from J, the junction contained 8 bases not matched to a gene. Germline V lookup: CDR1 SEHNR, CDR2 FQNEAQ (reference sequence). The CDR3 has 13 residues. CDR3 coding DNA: TGTGCCAGCACATACGCTAGCGGTGATGAGCAGTTCTTC. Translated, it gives CASTYASGDEQFF.

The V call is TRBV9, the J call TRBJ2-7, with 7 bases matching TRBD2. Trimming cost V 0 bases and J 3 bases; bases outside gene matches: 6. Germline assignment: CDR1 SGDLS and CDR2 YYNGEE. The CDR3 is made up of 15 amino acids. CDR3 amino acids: CASSVGGGTIYEQYF. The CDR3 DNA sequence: TGTGCCAGCAGCGTAGGCGGAGGGACTATCTACGAGCAGTACTTC.

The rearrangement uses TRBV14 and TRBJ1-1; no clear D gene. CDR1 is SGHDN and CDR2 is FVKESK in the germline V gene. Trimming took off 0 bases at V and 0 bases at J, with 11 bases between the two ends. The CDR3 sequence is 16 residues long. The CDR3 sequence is CASSQEIPTLNTEAFF. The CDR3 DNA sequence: TGTGCCAGCAGCCAAGAAATACCGACCCTGAACACTGAAGCTTTCTTT.

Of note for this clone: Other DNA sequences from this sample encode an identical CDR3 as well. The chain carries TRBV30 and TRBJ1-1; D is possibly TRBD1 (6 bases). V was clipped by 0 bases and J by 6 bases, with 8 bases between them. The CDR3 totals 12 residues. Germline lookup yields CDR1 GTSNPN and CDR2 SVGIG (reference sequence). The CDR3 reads CAWSVGGPEAFF. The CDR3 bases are TGTGCCTGGAGTGTAGGGGGGCCTGAAGCTTTCTTT.

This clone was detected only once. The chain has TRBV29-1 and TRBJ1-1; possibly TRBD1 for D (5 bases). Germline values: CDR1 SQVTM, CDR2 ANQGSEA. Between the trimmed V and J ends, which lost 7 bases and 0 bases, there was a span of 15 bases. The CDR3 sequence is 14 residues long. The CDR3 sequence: CSGNIGTLNTEAFF. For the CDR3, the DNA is TGCAGCGGTAATATTGGGACGTTGAACACTGAAGCTTTCTTT. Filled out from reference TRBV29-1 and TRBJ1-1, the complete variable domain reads SAVISQKPSRDICQRGTSLTIQCQVDSQVTMMFWYRQQPGQSLTLIATANQGSEATYESGFVIDKFPISRPNLTFSTLTVSNMSPEDSSIYLCSGNIGTLNTEAFFGQGTRLTVV.

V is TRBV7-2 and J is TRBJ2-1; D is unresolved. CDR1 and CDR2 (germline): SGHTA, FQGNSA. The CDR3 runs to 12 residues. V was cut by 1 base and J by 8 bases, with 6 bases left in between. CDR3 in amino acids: CASSLEAYEQFF. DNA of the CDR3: TGTGCCAGCAGCTTAGAGGCGTATGAGCAGTTCTTC.

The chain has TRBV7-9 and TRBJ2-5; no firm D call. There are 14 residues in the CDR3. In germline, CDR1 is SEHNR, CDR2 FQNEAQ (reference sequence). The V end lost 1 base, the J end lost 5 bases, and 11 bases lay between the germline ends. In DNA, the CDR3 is TGTGCCAGCAGCTTAGGTTCTGTACGCGAGACCCAGTACTTC. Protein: CASSLGSVRETQYF.

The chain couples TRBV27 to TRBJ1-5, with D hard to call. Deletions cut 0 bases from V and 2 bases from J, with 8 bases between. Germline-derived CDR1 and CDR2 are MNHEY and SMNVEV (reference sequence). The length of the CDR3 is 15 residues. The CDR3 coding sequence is TGTGCCAGCAGTTTATCCCGCGGGGGCAATCAGCCCCAGCATTTT. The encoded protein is CASSLSRGGNQPQHF.

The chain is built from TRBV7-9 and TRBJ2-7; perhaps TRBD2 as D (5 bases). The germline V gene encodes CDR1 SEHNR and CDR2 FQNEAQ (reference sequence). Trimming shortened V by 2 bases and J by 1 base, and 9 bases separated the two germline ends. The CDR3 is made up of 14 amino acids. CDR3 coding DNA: TGTGCCAGCAGCTTATATGAGCGGTCCTACGAGCAGTACTTC. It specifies CASSLYERSYEQYF.

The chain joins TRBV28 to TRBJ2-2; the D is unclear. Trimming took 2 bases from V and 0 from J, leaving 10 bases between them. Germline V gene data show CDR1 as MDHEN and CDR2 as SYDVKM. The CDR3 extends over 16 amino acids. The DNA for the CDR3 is TGTGCCAGCAGTTTACAACCCGACCCGAACACCGGGGAGCTGTTTTTT. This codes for CASSLQPDPNTGELFF.

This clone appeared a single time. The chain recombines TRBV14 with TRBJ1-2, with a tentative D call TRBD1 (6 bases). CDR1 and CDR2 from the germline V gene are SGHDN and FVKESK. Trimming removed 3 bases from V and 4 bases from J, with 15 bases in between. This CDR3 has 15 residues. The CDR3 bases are TGTGCCAGCAGCCACCCAGGGGATGGAGTCTATGGCTACACCTTC. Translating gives CASSHPGDGVYGYTF. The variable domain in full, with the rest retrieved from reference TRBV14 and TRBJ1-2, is EAGVTQFPSHSVIEKGQTVTLRCDPISGHDNLYWYRRVMGKEIKFLLHFVKESKQDESGMPNNRFLAERTGGTYSTLKVQPAELEDSGVYFCASSHPGDGVYGYTFGSGTRLTVV.

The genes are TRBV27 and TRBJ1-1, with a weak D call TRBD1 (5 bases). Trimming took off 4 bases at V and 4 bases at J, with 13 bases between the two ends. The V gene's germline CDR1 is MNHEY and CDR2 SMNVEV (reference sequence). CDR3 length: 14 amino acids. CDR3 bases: TGTGCCAGCAGTTCAAGATTAGGGGCCACTGAAGCTTTCTTT. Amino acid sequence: CASSSRLGATEAFF.

DNA of the CDR3: TGTGCCAGCAGCTCCTTTAGTAGCGGGGGGGCCGACGAGCAGTACTTC. It translates to CASSSFSSGGADEQYF. This sequence joins TRBV13 and TRBJ2-5; 11 bases match TRBD2. The DNA end is a closer match to TRBJ2-7, so the J assignment may be wrong. Looked up from germline, CDR1 is PRHDT and CDR2 is FYEKMQ (reference sequence). This CDR3 comprises 16 residues.

The CDR3 reads CASSLWRTSGMYNEQFF. The CDR3 DNA follows: TGTGCCAGCAGTTTATGGAGAACTAGCGGGATGTACAATGAGCAGTTCTTC. This sequence joins TRBV27 and TRBJ2-1; 10 nucleotides match TRBD2. From germline, CDR1 is MNHEY and CDR2 SMNVEV (reference sequence). There are 17 residues in the CDR3. J lost 4 bases, V lost 1 base, and 7 bases had no gene match.

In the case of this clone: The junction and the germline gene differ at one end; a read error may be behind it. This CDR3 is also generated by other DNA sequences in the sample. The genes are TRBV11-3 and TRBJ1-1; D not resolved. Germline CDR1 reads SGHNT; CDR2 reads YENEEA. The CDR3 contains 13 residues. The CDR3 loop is CASSLDSNTEAFF. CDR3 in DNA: TGTGCCAGCAGCCTAGACTCGAACACTGAAGCTTTCTTT. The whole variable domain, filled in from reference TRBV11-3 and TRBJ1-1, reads EAGVVQSPRYKIIEKKQPVAFWCNPISGHNTLYWYLQNLGQGPELLIRYENEEAVDDSQLPKDRFSAERLKGVDSTLKIQPAELGDSAVYLCASSLDSNTEAFFGQGTRLTVV.

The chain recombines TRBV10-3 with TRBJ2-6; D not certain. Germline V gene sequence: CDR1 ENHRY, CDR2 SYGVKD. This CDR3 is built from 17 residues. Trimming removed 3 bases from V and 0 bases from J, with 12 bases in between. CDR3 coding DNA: TGTGCCATCAGTGAAACTCCCCTCGGCTCTGGGGCCAACGTCCTGACTTTC. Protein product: CAISETPLGSGANVLTF.

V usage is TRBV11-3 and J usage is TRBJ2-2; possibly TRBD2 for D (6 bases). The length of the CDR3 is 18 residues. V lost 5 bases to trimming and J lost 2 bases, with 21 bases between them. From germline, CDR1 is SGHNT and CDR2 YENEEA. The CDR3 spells CASSQRFGLAGNTGELFF. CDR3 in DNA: TGTGCCAGCAGCCAAAGGTTCGGTCTGGCGGGAAACACCGGGGAGCTGTTTTTT.

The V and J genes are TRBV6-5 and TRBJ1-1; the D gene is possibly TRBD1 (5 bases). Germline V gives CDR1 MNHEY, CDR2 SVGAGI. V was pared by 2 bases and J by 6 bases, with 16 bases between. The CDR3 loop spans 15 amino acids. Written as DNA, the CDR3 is TGTGCCAGCAGTTACGAGGTGGGGCCCGGGGCTGAAGCTTTCTTT. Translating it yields CASSYEVGPGAEAFF.

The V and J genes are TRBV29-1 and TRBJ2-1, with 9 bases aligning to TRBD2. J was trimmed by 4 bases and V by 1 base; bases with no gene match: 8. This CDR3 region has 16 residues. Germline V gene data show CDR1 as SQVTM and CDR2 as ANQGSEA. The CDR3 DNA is TGCAGCGTTGAAGGGGTGCGACTAGCGGAGTACAATGAGCAGTTCTTC. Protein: CSVEGVRLAEYNEQFF.

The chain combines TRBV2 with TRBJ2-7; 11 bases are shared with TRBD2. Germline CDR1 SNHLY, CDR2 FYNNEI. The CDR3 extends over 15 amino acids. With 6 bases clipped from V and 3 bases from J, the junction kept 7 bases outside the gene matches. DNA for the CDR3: TGTGCCAGCAGCGAGGGACTAGCGGAGATCTACGAGCAGTACTTC. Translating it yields CASSEGLAEIYEQYF.